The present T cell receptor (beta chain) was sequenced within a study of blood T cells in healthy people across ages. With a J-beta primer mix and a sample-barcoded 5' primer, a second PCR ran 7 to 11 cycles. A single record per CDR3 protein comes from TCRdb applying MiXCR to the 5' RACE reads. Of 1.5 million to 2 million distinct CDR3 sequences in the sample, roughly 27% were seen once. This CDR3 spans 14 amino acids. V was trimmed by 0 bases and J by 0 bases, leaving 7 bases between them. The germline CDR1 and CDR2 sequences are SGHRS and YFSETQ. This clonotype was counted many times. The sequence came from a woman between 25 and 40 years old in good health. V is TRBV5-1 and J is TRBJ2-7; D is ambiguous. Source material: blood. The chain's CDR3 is CASSLALGSYEQYF. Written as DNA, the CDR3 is TGCGCCAGCAGCTTGGCCTTGGGCTCCTACGAGCAGTACTTC.